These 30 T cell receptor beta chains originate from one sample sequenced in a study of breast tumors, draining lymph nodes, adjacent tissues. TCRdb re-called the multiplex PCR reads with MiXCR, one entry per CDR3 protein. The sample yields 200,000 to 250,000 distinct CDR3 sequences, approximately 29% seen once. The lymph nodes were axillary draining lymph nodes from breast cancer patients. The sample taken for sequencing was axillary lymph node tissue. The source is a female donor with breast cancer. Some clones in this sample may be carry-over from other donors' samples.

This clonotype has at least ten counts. CDR3 loop: CASSLGAGGPFEQYF. The CDR3 DNA follows: TGTGCCAGCAGTTTAGGAGCGGGAGGGCCGTTCGAGCAGTACTTC. The chain links TRBV27 to TRBJ2-7; 10 bases map to TRBD2. The CDR3 runs 15 residues. Trimming took 2 bases from V and 6 from J; bases not matched to a gene: 7. Germline V gene lookup returns CDR1 MNHEY and CDR2 SMNVEV (reference sequence).

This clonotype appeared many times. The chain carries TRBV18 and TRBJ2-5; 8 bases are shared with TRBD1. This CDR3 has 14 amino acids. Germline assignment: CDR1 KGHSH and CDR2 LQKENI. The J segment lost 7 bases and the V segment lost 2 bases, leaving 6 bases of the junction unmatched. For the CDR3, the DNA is TGTGCCAGCTCACCAATCGGAGACAGGGGGACCCAGTACTTC. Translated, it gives CASSPIGDRGTQYF.

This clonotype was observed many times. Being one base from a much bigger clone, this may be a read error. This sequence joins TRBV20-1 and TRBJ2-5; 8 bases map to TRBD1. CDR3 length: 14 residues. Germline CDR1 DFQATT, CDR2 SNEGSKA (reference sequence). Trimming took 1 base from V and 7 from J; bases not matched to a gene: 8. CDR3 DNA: TGCAGTGCTAGAGGGCAGGGGGCGCGAGCGACCCAGTACTTC. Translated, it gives CSARGQGARATQYF.

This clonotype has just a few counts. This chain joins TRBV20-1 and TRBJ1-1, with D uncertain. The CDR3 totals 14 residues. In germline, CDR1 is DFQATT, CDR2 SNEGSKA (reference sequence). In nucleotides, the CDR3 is TGCAGCGCGGGCGGATCTGGGTGGAACACTGAAGCTTTCTTT. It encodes CSAGGSGWNTEAFF.

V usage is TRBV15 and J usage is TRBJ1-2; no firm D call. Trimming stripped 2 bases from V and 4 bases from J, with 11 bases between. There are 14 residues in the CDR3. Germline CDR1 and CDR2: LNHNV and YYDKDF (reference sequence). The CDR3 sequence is CATSRTSRGYGYTF. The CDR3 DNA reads TGTGCCACCAGCAGAACGTCCCGAGGCTATGGCTACACCTTC.

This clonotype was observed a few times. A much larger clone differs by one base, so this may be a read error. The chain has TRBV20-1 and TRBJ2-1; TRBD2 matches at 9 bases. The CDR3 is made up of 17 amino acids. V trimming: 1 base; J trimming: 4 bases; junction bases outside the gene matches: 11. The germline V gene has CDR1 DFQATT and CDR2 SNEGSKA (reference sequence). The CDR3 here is CSARARLAGSGYNEQFF. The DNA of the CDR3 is TGCAGTGCTAGAGCGCGTCTAGCGGGATCGGGTTACAATGAGCAGTTCTTC.

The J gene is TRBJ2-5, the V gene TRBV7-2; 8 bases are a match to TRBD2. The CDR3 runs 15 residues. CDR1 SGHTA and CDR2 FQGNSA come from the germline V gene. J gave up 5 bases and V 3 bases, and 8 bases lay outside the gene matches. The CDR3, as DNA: TGTACCAGCAGCTTGATCCCAGCGGGAGTGGAGACCCAGTACTTC. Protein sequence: CTSSLIPAGVETQYF.

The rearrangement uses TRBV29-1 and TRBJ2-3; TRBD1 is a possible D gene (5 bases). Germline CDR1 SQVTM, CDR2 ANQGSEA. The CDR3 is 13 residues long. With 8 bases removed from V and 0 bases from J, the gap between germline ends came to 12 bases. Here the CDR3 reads CSPQGSSTDTQYF. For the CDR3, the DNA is TGCAGCCCGCAGGGATCTAGCACAGATACGCAGTATTTT.

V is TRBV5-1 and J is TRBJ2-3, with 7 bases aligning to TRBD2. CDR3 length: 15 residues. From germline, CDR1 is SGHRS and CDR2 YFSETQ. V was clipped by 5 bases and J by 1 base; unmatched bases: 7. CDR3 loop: CASRPPGGGTDTQYF. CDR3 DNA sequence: TGCGCCAGCAGGCCTCCGGGGGGAGGCACAGATACGCAGTATTTT.

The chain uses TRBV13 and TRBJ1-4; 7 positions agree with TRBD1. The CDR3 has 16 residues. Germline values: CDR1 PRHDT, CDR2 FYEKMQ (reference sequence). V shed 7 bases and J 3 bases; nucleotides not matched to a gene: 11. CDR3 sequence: CASTILSGQPNEKLFF. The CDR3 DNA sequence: TGTGCCAGCACTATACTCTCGGGACAGCCTAATGAAAAACTGTTTTTT.

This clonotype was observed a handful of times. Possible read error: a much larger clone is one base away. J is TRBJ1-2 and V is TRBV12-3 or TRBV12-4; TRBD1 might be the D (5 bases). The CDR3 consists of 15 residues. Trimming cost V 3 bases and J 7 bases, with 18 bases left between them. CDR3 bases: TGTGCCAGCAGTTTCGCGCAGGGTAATTTAGCTGGCTACACCTTC. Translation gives CASSFAQGNLAGYTF.

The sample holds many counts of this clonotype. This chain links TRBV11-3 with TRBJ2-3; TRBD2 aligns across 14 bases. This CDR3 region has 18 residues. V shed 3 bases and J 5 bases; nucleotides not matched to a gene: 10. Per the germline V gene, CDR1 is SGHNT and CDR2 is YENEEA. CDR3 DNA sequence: TGTGCCAGCAGCTTGGGGGCCGGGACTAGCGGGAGACTAGATACGCAGTATTTT. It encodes CASSLGAGTSGRLDTQYF.

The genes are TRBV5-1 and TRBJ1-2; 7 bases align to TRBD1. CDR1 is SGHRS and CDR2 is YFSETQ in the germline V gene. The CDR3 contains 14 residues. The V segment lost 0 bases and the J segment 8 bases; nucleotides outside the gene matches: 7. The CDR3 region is CASSLGEGAYGYTF. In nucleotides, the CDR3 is TGCGCCAGCAGCTTGGGGGAGGGGGCCTACGGCTACACCTTC.

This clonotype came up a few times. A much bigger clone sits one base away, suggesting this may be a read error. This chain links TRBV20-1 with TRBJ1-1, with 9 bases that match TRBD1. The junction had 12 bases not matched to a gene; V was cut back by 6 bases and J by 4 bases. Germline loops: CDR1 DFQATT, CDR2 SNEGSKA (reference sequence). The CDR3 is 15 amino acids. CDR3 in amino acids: CSALDRGQMTTEAFF. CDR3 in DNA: TGCAGTGCGCTGGACAGGGGACAGATGACCACTGAAGCTTTCTTT.

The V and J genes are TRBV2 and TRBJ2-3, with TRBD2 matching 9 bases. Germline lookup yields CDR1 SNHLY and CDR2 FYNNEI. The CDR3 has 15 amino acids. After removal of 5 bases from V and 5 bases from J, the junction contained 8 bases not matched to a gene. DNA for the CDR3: TGTGCCAGCAGTAAGGCGGGAGGGCCGAAAGATACGCAGTATTTT. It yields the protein CASSKAGGPKDTQYF. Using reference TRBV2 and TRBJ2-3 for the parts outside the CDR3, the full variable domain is EPEVTQTPSHQVTQMGQEVILRCVPISNHLYFYWYRQILGQKVEFLVSFYNNEISEKSEIFDDQFSVERPDGSNFTLKIRSTKLEDSAMYFCASSKAGGPKDTQYFGPGTRLTVL.

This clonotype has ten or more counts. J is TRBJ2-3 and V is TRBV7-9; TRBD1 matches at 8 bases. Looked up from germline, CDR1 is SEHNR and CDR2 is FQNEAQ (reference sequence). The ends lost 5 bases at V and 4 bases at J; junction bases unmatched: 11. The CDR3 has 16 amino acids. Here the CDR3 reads CASSTNDRGWADTQYF. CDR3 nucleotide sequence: TGTGCCAGCAGCACCAATGACAGGGGATGGGCAGATACGCAGTATTTT.

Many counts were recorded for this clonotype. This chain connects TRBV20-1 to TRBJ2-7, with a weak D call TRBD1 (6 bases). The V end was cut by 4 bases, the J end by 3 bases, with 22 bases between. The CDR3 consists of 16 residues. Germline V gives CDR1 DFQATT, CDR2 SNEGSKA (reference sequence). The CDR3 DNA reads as TGCAGTGCTATGACAGGAGGAGGCCTAACCCTCTACGAGCAGTACTTC. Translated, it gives CSAMTGGGLTLYEQYF.

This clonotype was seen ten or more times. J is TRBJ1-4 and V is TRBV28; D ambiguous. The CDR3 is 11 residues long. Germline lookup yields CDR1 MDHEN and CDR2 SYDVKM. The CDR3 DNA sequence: TGTGGGGCTGCCTGGAAGGAAAAACTGTTTTTT. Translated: CGAAWKEKLFF. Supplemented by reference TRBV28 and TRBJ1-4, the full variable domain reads DVKVTQSSRYLVKRTGEKVFLECVQDMDHENMFWYRQDPGLGLRLIYFSYDVKMKEKGDIPEGYSVSREKKERFSLILESASTNQTSMYLCGAAWKEKLFFGSGTQLSVL.

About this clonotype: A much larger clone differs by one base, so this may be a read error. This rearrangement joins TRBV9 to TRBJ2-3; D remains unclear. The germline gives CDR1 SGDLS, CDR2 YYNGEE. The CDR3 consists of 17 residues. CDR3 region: CASSVLPAGIATDAQYF. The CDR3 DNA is TGTGCCAGCAGCGTCCTTCCAGCCGGCATTGCCACAGATGCGCAGTATTTT.

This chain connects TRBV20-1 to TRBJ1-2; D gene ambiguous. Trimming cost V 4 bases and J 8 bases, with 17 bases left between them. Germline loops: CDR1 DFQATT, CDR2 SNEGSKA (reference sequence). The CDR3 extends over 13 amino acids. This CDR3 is CSATHPQTGGYTF. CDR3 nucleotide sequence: TGCAGTGCTACTCACCCGCAGACTGGGGGCTACACCTTC.

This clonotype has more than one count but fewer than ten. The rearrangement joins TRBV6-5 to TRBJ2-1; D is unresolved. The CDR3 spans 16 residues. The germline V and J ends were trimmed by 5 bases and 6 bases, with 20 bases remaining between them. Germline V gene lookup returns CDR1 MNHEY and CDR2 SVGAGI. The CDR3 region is CASSRILTGRTNEQFF. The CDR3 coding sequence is TGTGCCAGCAGTCGAATTTTGACCGGCAGGACCAATGAGCAGTTCTTC.

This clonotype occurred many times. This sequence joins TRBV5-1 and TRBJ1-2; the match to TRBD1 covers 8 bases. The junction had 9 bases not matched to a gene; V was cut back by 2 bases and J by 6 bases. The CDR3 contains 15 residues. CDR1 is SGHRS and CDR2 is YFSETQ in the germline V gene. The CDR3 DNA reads TGCGCCAGCAGCTTCGGGCAGGGGGCAAGGAATGGCTACACCTTC. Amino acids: CASSFGQGARNGYTF.

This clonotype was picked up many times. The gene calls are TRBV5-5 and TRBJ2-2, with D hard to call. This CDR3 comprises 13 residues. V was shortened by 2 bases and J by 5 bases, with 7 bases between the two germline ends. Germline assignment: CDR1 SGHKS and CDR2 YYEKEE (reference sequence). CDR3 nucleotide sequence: TGTGCCAGCAGCTTCTGGGATACCGGGGAGCTGTTTTTT. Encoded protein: CASSFWDTGELFF.

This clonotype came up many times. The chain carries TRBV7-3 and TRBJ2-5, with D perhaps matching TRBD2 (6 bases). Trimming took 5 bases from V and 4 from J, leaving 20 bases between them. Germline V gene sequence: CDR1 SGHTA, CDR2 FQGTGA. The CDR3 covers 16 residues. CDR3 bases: TGTGCCAGCAGCCCGGGGACTCCCCATGGGGGAGAGACCCAGTACTTC. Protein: CASSPGTPHGGETQYF.

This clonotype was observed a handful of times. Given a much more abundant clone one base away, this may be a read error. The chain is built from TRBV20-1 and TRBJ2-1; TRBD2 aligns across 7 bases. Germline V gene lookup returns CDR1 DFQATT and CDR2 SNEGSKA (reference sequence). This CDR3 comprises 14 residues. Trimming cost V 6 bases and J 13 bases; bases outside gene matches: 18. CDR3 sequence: CSARPTESGTAQFF. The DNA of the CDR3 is TGCAGTGCCAGACCGACTGAGAGCGGGACGGCACAGTTCTTC.

This CDR3 reads CASAVSLLQGGGNTIYF. CDR3 coding DNA: TGTGCCAGCGCCGTGAGTTTGCTACAGGGAGGCGGAAACACCATATATTTT. V gene TRBV27 combines with J gene TRBJ1-3, with D possibly being TRBD1 (6 bases). From germline, CDR1 is MNHEY and CDR2 SMNVEV (reference sequence). The ends were cut back, 8 bases at V and 4 bases at J, with 24 bases in the middle. This CDR3 has 17 amino acids.

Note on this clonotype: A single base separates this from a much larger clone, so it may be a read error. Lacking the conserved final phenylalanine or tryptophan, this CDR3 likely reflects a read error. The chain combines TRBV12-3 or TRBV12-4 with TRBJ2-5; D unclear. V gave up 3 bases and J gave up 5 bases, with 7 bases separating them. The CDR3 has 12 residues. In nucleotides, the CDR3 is TGTGCCAGCAGTTTCGCGCCCGAGACCCAGTACTGC. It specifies CASSFAPETQYC.

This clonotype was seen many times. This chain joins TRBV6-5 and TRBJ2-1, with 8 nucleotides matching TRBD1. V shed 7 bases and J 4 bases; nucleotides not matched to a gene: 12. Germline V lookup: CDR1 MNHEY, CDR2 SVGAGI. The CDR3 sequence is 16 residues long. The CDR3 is CASTFTGQAGYNEQFF. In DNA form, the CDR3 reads TGTGCCAGCACCTTCACGGGACAGGCCGGATACAATGAGCAGTTCTTC.

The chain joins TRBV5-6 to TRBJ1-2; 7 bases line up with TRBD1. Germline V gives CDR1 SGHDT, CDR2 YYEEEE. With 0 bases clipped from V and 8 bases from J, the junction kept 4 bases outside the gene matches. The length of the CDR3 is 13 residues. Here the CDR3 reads CASSLVQGSGYTF. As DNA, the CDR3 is TGTGCCAGCAGCTTGGTACAGGGGAGCGGCTACACCTTC.

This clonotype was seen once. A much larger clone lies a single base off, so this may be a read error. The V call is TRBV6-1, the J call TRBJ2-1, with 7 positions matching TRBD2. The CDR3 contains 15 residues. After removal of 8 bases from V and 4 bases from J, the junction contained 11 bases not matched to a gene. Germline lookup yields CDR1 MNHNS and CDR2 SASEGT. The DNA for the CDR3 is TGTGCCAGCGGCCGGGGGACTAAAAAGTACAATGAGCAGTTCTTC. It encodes CASGRGTKKYNEQFF.